This passage covers 5 T cell receptor beta chains from one sample sequenced in a study of OX40 agonist ivuxolimab in advanced cancers. The library came from the immunoSEQ multiplex PCR assay. TCRdb mirrors the immuneACCESS table, restricted to in-frame sequences. Some clones are absent from its copies; in checked studies, under half trace to an unresolved V gene, and the reason for the others is unknown. The sample has fewer than 8,500 clones on record, 65% to 80% of them singletons. The ten largest clonotypes hold 48% of the sample. Sequencing used CD4+ or CD8+ T cells sorted from blood, obtained in a trial of the OX40 agonist ivuxolimab. The origin of the receptors is an adult with an advanced solid tumor such as melanoma, head and neck, liver or kidney cancer.

The chain joins TRBV4-1 to TRBJ2-7, with 10 bases matching TRBD2. This CDR3 has 17 residues. V was pared by 2 bases and J by 3 bases, with 10 bases of the junction left unmatched. Germline lookup yields CDR1 MGHRA and CDR2 YSYEKL. The DNA for the CDR3 is TGCGCCAGCAGCCAACTAGCGGGGGTCGGGAGTTACTACGAGCAGTACTTC. Protein product: CASSQLAGVGSYYEQYF.

V is TRBV4-1 and J is TRBJ2-3; D assignment may be TRBD1 or TRBD2 (5 bases each). V was pared by 4 bases and J by 2 bases, with 19 bases between. This CDR3 has 17 residues. The germline V gene has CDR1 MGHRA and CDR2 YSYEKL. The CDR3 loop reads CASSPRDPRESTDTQYF. Here the CDR3 DNA reads TGCGCCAGCAGCCCCCGGGACCCCAGGGAGTCCACAGATACGCAGTATTTT.

The chain employs TRBV9 and TRBJ2-7, with 7 positions matching TRBD1. V was pared by 4 bases and J by 3 bases, with 10 bases of the junction left unmatched. There are 15 residues in the CDR3. Germline lookup yields CDR1 SGDLS and CDR2 YYNGEE. CDR3 nucleotide sequence: TGTGCCAGCAGCCCCGCTTCGGGACAGAACTACGAGCAGTACTTC. The encoded protein is CASSPASGQNYEQYF.

The chain employs TRBV18 and TRBJ2-7; 7 bases fit TRBD1. The germline CDR1 and CDR2 sequences are KGHSH and LQKENI. This CDR3 has 16 amino acids. Trimming took 5 bases from V and 3 from J; bases not matched to a gene: 13. The CDR3 loop is CASSYRDSTASYEQYF. Written as DNA, the CDR3 is TGTGCCAGCTCATACCGGGACAGTACAGCGAGCTACGAGCAGTACTTC.

V is TRBV7-6 and J is TRBJ1-5; TRBD1 matches 8 bases. Germline V gene data show CDR1 as SGHVS and CDR2 as FNYEAQ. The CDR3 has 15 amino acids. The V gene end was trimmed by 4 bases and the J gene end by 6 bases; junction bases not matched to a gene: 8. CDR3 protein: CASSSGQGLFQPQHF. The CDR3 DNA is TGTGCCAGCAGCTCTGGACAGGGCTTGTTTCAGCCCCAGCATTTT.